The 2 T cell receptor beta chains presented below share a single source sample, sequenced in a study of CD4 T cells in relation to SARS-CoV-2 and coronaviruses. TCRdb's copy holds only in-frame clones and misses some; the assay was immunoSEQ multiplex PCR. The data contain some 65,000 clones, about 87% of them seen just once; the ten biggest clones take up around 1.6%. Before the COVID-19 pandemic, during about 2011-2019, CD4+ T cells were taken from unexposed donors. Sample: memory CD4+ T cells from PBMCs. The origin of the receptors is a human donor in good health.

CDR3 in amino acids: CASSPYRGHEQFF. CDR3 nucleotide sequence: TGTGCCAGCAGCCCCTACAGGGGACATGAGCAGTTCTTC. The gene calls are TRBV11-2 and TRBJ2-1, with TRBD1 matching over 7 bases. Unmatched junction bases numbered 6, after V lost 5 bases and J lost 8 bases. The CDR3 is 13 amino acids. Germline V gene lookup returns CDR1 SGHAT and CDR2 FQNNGV.

This chain connects TRBV7-9 to TRBJ1-6, with 9 bases that match TRBD1. CDR1 and CDR2 from the germline V gene are SEHNR and FQNEAQ (reference sequence). V was pared by 6 bases and J by 1 base, with 4 bases of the junction left unmatched. This CDR3 spans 16 amino acids. The CDR3 coding sequence is TGTGCCAGCAGTTACGACAGGGGGTCCTATAATTCACCCCTCCACTTT. This codes for CASSYDRGSYNSPLHF.